This T cell receptor beta chain was captured in a study of T cells after yellow fever vaccination. Germline-derived CDR1 and CDR2 are SGHDT and YYEEEE. The CDR3 totals 15 residues. V was clipped by 2 bases and J by 6 bases, with 15 bases between them. It was through 5'RACE template switching that TCR cDNA was made, with a universal primer site and UMIs added. TCRdb reprocessed the 5' RACE reads with MiXCR, giving one entry per CDR3 protein. The sample contains around 300,000 distinct CDR3 sequences, 4% to 5.5% of which appear only once. Findings of the study overall: The booster response re-showed most primary clones: approximately 97% CD4, approximately 85% CD8. It was a small share of clonotypes that appeared in both CD4 and CD8 compartments.

This clonotype has only a few counts. Its antigen is unidentified. This TCR derives from a man between 18 and 29 years old who received the YFV17D yellow fever vaccine. The sequences come from PBMCs, collected 15 days after the yellow fever booster vaccination. The chain uses TRBV5-6 and TRBJ2-1, with unresolved D. CDR3 in amino acids: CASSLSPFLPNEQFF. The CDR3 nucleotides read TGTGCCAGCAGCTTATCCCCCTTCCTGCCCAATGAGCAGTTCTTC.